This is a list of T cell receptor beta chains from one sample in a study of T cells in Graves' hyperthyroidism and ophthalmopathy. MiXCR, applied by TCRdb to the multiplex PCR reads, yields one record per CDR3 protein. The data show about 760,000 distinct CDR3 sequences, approximately 40% seen once. The sequencing input was blood. The receptor set was obtained from a woman aged 40-49 years with Graves' hyperthyroidism. The CDR3 runs from the conserved cysteine through the conserved F or W. A D gene is named only where the DNA matches it firmly. Rows may omit the clone size; those that give it use once, few, many or a size class.

J	size	V	D	CDR3	DNA
TRBJ1-5	many	TRBV10-2	.	CASSEGGRFTPQHF	TGCGCCAGCAGTGAGGGGGGGCGTTTTACGCCCCAGCATTTT
TRBJ1-1	.	TRBV19	TRBD1	CASMWDRGRLGNTEAFF	TGTGCCAGTATGTGGGACAGGGGGCGTCTAGGGAACACTGAAGCTTTCTTT
TRBJ2-7	.	TRBV7-6	.	CASSSPPGGRGTYEQYF	TGTGCCAGCAGCTCCCCCCCAGGCGGACGGGGGACATACGAGCAGTACTTC
TRBJ2-7	.	TRBV29-1	TRBD1	CSVRPGQGAKQYF	TGCAGCGTTAGACCGGGACAGGGTGCCAAGCAGTACTTC
TRBJ2-7	.	TRBV5-1	.	CASSLGRTAGSYEQYF	TGCGCCAGCAGCTTGGGGAGGACGGCGGGATCGTACGAGCAGTACTTC
TRBJ2-2	many	TRBV10-3	.	CAIRGGNTGELFF	TGTGCCATCAGGGGCGGAAACACCGGGGAGCTGTTTTTT
TRBJ1-4	many	TRBV7-6	.	CASSLSKEKLFF	TGTGCCAGCAGCTTATCCAAGGAAAAACTGTTTTTT
TRBJ2-5	.	TRBV12-3/TRBV12-4	TRBD1	CASSPDRGQGTQYF	TGTGCCAGCAGTCCGGACAGGGGGCAGGGGACCCAGTACTTC
TRBJ1-2	few	TRBV6-5	.	CASSYSGGTSGYGYTF	TGTGCCAGCAGTTACTCTGGGGGGACGAGCGGCTATGGCTACACCTTC
TRBJ1-2	.	TRBV7-2	.	CASSLDLRGGYTF	TGTGCCAGCAGCTTAGATCTCAGGGGTGGCTACACCTTC
TRBJ1-5	.	TRBV6-2/TRBV6-3	.	CASSPRTYQPQHF	TGTGCCAGCAGCCCGCGTACTTATCAGCCCCAGCATTTT
TRBJ1-2	many	TRBV7-2	.	CASSLAGRNGYTF	TGTGCCAGCAGCTTAGCGGGCCGGAATGGCTACACCTTC
TRBJ2-2	few	TRBV4-3	.	CASSQDPAPTGELFF	TGCGCCAGCAGCCAAGACCCAGCTCCGACGGGGGAGCTGTTTTTT
TRBJ2-1	.	TRBV14	.	CASSQVPGEQFF	TGTGCCAGCAGCCAAGTCCCGGGTGAGCAGTTCTTC
TRBJ2-2	.	TRBV6-5	TRBD2	CASSRHLTSAAGELFF	TGTGCCAGCAGCAGACACCTGACTAGCGCCGCGGGGGAGCTGTTTTTT
TRBJ2-2	.	TRBV19	.	CASGPVLAGGTGELFF	TGTGCCAGTGGGCCTGTCTTGGCCGGAGGTACCGGGGAGCTGTTTTTT
TRBJ1-2	many	TRBV19	.	CASSSVINYGYTF	TGTGCCAGTAGTTCGGTCATAAACTATGGCTACACCTTC
TRBJ1-1	many	TRBV7-8	TRBD1	CASSSTGLTEAFF	TGTGCCAGCAGCTCGACAGGGCTCACTGAAGCTTTCTTT
TRBJ2-5	few	TRBV5-1	.	CASSQETDPRETQYF	TGCGCCAGCAGCCAAGAAACGGACCCCAGGGAGACCCAGTACTTC
TRBJ1-2	.	TRBV12-3/TRBV12-4	.	CASSRTYGYTF	TGTGCCAGCAGTCGGACCTATGGCTACACCTTC
TRBJ1-4	few	TRBV28	.	CASSLRHSSNEKLFF	TGTGCCAGCAGTTTACGACACTCCTCGAATGAAAAACTGTTTTTT
TRBJ2-5	.	TRBV7-7	TRBD2	CASSVSGRDPQETQYF	TGTGCTAGCAGCGTTAGCGGGCGGGACCCACAAGAGACCCAGTACTTC
TRBJ1-2	.	TRBV5-6	TRBD1	CASSSLSGQSPYGYTF	TGTGCCAGCAGCTCTCTGTCGGGACAGTCTCCTTATGGCTACACCTTC
TRBJ1-5	.	TRBV6-5	.	CAISKGRNQPQHF	TGTGCCATCAGTAAGGGTCGTAATCAGCCCCAGCATTTT
TRBJ2-6	.	TRBV7-6	TRBD1	CASSFHLMGQGAYGANVLTF	TGTGCCAGCAGCTTTCACTTAATGGGACAGGGGGCTTACGGGGCCAACGTCCTGACTTTC
TRBJ1-2	few	TRBV24-1	.	CATRDSTNYGYTF	TGTGCCACCAGGGACAGCACTAACTATGGCTACACCTTC
TRBJ1-1	.	TRBV6-5	.	CASSYSNLPLLTEAFF	TGTGCCAGCAGTTACTCGAATCTACCGTTGCTCACTGAAGCTTTCTTT
TRBJ1-5	.	TRBV20-1	TRBD1	CSATGTVNQPQHF	TGCAGTGCTACCGGGACAGTTAATCAGCCCCAGCATTTT
TRBJ1-5	once	TRBV19	.	CASSTGGYRSNQPQHF	TGTGCCAGTAGTACTGGCGGGTATCGGAGCAATCAGCCCCAGCATTTT
TRBJ2-5	.	TRBV19	.	CASSLALRETQYF	TGTGCCAGTAGTTTGGCCTTAAGGGAGACCCAGTACTTC
TRBJ1-1	.	TRBV6-2/TRBV6-3	TRBD1	CASKTPGTDTEAFF	TGTGCCAGCAAGACACCCGGGACAGACACTGAAGCTTTCTTT
TRBJ1-4	once	TRBV10-3	.	CAITTGLFF	TGTGCCATCACCACCGGACTGTTTTTT
TRBJ1-1	.	TRBV3-1	.	CASSQVTDTEAFF	TGTGCCAGCAGCCAAGTGACGGACACTGAAGCTTTCTTT
TRBJ2-5	.	TRBV5-1	.	CASSLGTDPVQETRYF	TGCGCCAGCAGCTTGGGGACCGATCCAGTTCAAGAGACCCGGTACTTC
TRBJ1-1	.	TRBV19	TRBD1	CASTQTGGAFF	TGTGCCAGTACCCAGACAGGGGGAGCTTTCTTT
TRBJ1-2	many	TRBV2	TRBD1	CASSDMTGGAGGYTF	TGTGCCAGCAGCGATATGACAGGGGGCGCGGGTGGCTACACCTTC
TRBJ1-6	.	TRBV7-3	.	CASSSTGMGYGSPLHF	TGTGCCAGCAGCTCTACCGGGATGGGGTACGGTTCACCCCTCCACTTT
TRBJ1-5	few	TRBV5-5	.	CASSLIANQPQHF	TGTGCCAGCAGCTTGATCGCCAATCAGCCCCAGCATTTT
TRBJ2-2	few	TRBV5-6	.	CASSLEELQIGELFF	TGTGCCAGCAGCTTGGAGGAATTACAGATCGGGGAGCTGTTTTTT
TRBJ1-2	.	TRBV6-5	TRBD1	CASSTARGPNYGYTF	TGTGCCAGCAGTACAGCCAGGGGGCCGAACTATGGCTACACCTTC
TRBJ2-5	.	TRBV5-1	.	CASSLFAVQETQYF	TGTGCCAGCAGCTTATTTGCGGTCCAAGAGACCCAGTACTTC
TRBJ2-5	.	TRBV7-9	.	CASSPRTKQETQYF	TGTGCCAGCAGTCCAAGGACGAAGCAAGAGACCCAGTACTTC
TRBJ1-1	.	TRBV6-5	.	CASSFDRTNTEAFF	TGTGCCAGCAGTTTCGACAGGACCAACACTGAAGCTTTCTTT
TRBJ1-4	many	TRBV29-1	.	CSARSSNEKLFF	TGCAGCGCCCGAAGCTCTAATGAAAAACTGTTTTTT
TRBJ2-7	.	TRBV6-5	.	CASSLGFAGYEQYF	TGTGCCAGCAGTTTAGGGTTCGCCGGGTACGAGCAGTACTTC
TRBJ2-2	.	TRBV7-6	.	CASRPGELLF	TGTGCCAGCCGGCCAGGGGAGCTGCTTTTT
TRBJ1-2	.	TRBV6-5	.	CASSTGLANYGYTF	TGTGCCAGCAGCACGGGGCTAGCTAACTATGGCTACACCTTC
TRBJ1-2	.	TRBV7-8	.	CASVPGPTDYGYTF	TGTGCCAGTGTACCGGGACCGACGGACTATGGCTACACCTTC
TRBJ1-3	.	TRBV20-1	.	CSASAFSGNTIYF	TGCAGTGCAAGTGCCTTCTCTGGAAACACCATATATTTT
TRBJ1-5	.	TRBV7-9	.	CASNPTGDQPQHF	TGTGCCAGCAACCCCACTGGAGATCAGCCCCAGCATTTT
TRBJ2-2	.	TRBV7-9	TRBD2	CASSPQAGGPFANTGELFF	TGTGCCAGCAGCCCTCAAGCGGGAGGGCCGTTCGCGAACACCGGGGAGCTGTTTTTT
TRBJ1-3	.	TRBV11-1	.	CASSLGRRSSGNTIYF	TGTGCCAGCAGCTTAGGCCGCCGAAGCTCTGGAAACACCATATATTTT
TRBJ2-7	.	TRBV15	.	CATSREARGDYEQYF	TGTGCCACCAGCAGAGAAGCGAGGGGGGACTACGAGCAGTACTTC
TRBJ1-2	many	TRBV19	.	CASSIDHGYGYTF	TGTGCCAGTAGTATAGATCATGGGTATGGCTACACCTTC